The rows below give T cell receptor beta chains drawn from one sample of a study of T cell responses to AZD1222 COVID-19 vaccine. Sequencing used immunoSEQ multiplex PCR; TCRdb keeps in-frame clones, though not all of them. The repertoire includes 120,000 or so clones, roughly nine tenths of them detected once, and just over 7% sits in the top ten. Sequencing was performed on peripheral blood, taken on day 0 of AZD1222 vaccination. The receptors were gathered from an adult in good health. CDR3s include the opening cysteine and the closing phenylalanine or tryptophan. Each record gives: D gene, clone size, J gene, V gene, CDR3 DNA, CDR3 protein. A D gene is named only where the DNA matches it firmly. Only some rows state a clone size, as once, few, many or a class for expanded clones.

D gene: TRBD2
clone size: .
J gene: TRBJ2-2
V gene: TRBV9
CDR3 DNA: TGTGCCAGCAGCAGATCTAGCGGTAACACCGGGGAGCTGTTTTTT
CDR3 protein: CASSRSSGNTGELFF

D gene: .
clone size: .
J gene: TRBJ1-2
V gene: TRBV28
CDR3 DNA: TGTGCCAGCAGAGAAAGGGTTGGGATTCTGGGTGGCTACACCTTC
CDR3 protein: CASRERVGILGGYTF

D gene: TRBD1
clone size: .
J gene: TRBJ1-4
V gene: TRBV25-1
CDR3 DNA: TGTGCCAGCAGTACAGGGGCGGGACGTGAAAAACTGTTTTTT
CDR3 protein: CASSTGAGREKLFF

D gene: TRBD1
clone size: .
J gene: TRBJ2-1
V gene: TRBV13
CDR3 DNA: TGTGCCAGCAGCTCCCGCGGCAGGGGGCCGGACAATGAGCAGTTCTTC
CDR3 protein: CASSSRGRGPDNEQFF

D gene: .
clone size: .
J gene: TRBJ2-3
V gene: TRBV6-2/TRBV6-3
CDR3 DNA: TGTGCCAGCAGCACGAACCGGGGCACAGATACGCAGTATTTT
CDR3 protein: CASSTNRGTDTQYF

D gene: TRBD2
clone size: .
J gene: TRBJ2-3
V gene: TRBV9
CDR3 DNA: TGTGCCAGCAGCGTAGAACCGGGAGGGCCCGGGGATACGCAGTATTTT
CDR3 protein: CASSVEPGGPGDTQYF

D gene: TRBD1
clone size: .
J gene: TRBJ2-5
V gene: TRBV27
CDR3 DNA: TGTGCCAGCAGTTCACACGGTCCGGGACAGGCGACACAAGAGACCCAGTACTTC
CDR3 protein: CASSSHGPGQATQETQYF

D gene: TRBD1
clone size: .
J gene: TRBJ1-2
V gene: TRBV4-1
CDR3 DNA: TGCGCCAGCAGCCAAGGGACAGGGGGTTTCTATGGCTACACCTTC
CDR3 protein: CASSQGTGGFYGYTF

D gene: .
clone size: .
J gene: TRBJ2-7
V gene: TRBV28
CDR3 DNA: TGTGCCAGCAGTTTGCAGGCAGTCCTTTCCTACGAGCAGTACTTC
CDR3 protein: CASSLQAVLSYEQYF

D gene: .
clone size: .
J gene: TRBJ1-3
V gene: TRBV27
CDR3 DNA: TGTGCCAGCAGTTTAATGGCAGCCGGAAACACCATATATTTT
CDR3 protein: CASSLMAAGNTIYF

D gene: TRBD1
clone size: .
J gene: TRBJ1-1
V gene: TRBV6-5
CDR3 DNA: TGTGCCAGCAGTTACCAGGGACAGGCGAACACTGAAGCTTTCTTT
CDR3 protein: CASSYQGQANTEAFF

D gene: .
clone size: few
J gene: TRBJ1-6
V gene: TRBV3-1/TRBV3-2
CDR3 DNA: TGTGCCAGCAGCCCCCGTTGGGGGAATTCACCCCTCCACTTT
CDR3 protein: CASSPRWGNSPLHF

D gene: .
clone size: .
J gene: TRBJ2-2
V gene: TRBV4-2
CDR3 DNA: TGTGCCAGCAGCCAAAGACCCCCCAGCACGGGCACCGGGGAGCTGTTTTTT
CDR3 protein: CASSQRPPSTGTGELFF

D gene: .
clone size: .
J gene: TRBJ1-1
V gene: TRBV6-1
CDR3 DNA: TGTGCCAGCAGTGAACTACACCTCTCAGCTTTCTTT
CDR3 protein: CASSELHLSAFF

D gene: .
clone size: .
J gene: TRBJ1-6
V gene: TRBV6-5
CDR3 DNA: TGTGCCAGCAGTCCCCGGGACACCAATAATTCACCCCTCCACTTT
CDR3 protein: CASSPRDTNNSPLHF

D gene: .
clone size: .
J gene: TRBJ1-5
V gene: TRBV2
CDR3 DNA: TGTGCCAGCAGCGAGTATGCGGGTCGGGATCAGCCCCAGCATTTT
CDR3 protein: CASSEYAGRDQPQHF

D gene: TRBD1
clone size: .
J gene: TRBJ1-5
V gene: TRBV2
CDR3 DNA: TGTGCCAGCAGCCGGGACAGGGGGCAAAACAATCAGCCCCAGCATTTT
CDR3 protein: CASSRDRGQNNQPQHF

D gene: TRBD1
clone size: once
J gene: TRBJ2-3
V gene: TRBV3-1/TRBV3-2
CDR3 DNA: TGTGCCAGCAGTCAGGGACAGGGAAGCACAGATACGCAGTATTTT
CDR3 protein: CASSQGQGSTDTQYF

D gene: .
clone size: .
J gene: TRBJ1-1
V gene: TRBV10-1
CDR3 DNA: TGCGCCAGCAGTGAGGCACAGGGAAGGAACACTGAAGCTTTCTTT
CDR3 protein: CASSEAQGRNTEAFF

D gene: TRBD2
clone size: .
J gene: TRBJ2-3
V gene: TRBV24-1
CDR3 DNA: TGTGCCACCACGGCTAGCGGAGGCCCAGATACGCAGTATTTT
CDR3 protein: CATTASGGPDTQYF

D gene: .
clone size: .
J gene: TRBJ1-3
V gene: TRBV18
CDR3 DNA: TGTGCCAGCTCCCTGAGACAGGCTGGAAACACCATATATTTT
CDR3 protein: CASSLRQAGNTIYF

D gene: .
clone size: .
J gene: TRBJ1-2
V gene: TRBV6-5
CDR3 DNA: TGTGCCAGCAGTCAGGATCCGGATGGCTACACCTTC
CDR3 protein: CASSQDPDGYTF

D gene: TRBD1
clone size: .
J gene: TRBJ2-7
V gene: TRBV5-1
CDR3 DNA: TGCGCCAGCAGCTTGGAGGCAGGGGGTTCCTACGAGCAGTACTTC
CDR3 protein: CASSLEAGGSYEQYF

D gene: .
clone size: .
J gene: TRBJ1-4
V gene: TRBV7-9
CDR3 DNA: TGTGCCAGCAGCTTAGAGGGGTACACTAATGAAAAACTGTTTTTT
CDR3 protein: CASSLEGYTNEKLFF

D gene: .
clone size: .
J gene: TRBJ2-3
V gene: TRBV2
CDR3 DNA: TGTGCCAGCAGGTCAATGGCGGATACGCAGTATTTT
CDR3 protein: CASRSMADTQYF

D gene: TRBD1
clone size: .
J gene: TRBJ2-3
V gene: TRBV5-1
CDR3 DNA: TGCGCCAGCAGCCGAGGGGGACAGGGCACAGATACGCAGTATTTT
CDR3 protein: CASSRGGQGTDTQYF

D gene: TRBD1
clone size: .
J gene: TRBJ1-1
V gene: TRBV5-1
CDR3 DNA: TGCGCCAGCAGCCGGGAGGGACAGGGAAAGGCTTTCTTT
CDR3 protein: CASSREGQGKAFF

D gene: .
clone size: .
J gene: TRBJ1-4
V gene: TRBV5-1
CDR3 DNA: TGCGCCAGCAGATCTGCGGGGGCAACTAATGAAAAACTGTTTTTT
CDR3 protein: CASRSAGATNEKLFF

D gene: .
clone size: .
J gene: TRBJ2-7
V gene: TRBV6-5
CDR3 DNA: TGTGCCAGCAGTTACTCGTCCAACTCCCGCTACGAGCAGTACTTC
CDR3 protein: CASSYSSNSRYEQYF

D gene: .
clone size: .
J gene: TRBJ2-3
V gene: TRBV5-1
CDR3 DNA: TGCGCCAGCAGCTTGGGCCATGGGGGAGATACGCAGTATTTT
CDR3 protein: CASSLGHGGDTQYF

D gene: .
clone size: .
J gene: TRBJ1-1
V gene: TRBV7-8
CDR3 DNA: TGTGCCAGCAGCTTAGAAGGGCAGGCGAACACTGAAGCTTTCTTT
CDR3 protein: CASSLEGQANTEAFF

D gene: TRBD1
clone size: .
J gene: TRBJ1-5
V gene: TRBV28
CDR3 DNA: TGTGCCAGCAGTCCGACAGGGGGTCTCAATCAGCCCCAGCATTTT
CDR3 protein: CASSPTGGLNQPQHF

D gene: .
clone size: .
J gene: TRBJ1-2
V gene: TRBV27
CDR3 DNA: TGTGCCAGCAGTTTAAATGCCGGACACTTTATGGGCTACACCTTC
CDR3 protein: CASSLNAGHFMGYTF

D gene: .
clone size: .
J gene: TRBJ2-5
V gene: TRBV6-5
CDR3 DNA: TGTGCCAGCAGTAGGGTCGAGTACCAAGAGACCCAGTACTTC
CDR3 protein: CASSRVEYQETQYF

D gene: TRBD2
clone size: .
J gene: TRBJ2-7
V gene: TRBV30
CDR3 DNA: TGTGCCTGGAGTGTACCGGAGACTAGCGGGAGCGGGCAGTACTTC
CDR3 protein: CAWSVPETSGSGQYF

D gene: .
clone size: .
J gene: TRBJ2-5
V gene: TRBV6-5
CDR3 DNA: TGTGCCAGCAATAACAGAATCCAAGAGACCCAGTACTTC
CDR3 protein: CASNNRIQETQYF

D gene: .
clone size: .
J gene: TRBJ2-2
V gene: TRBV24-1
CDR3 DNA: TGTGCCACCAGTGATTGGGGGACGGACACCGGGGAGCTGTTTTTT
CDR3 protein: CATSDWGTDTGELFF

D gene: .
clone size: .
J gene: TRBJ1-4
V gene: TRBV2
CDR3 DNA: TGTGCCAGCAGTGAACGGGGACACGAAAAACTGTTTTTT
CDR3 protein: CASSERGHEKLFF

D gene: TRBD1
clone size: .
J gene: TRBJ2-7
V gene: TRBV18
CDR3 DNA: TGTGCCAGCTCGTCGGGGACAGGGAATTCCTACGAGCAGTACTTC
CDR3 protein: CASSSGTGNSYEQYF

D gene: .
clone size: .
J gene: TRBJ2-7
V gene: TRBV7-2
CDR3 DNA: TGTGCCAGCAGCTTAGCGAAAAACAGGTTCTCCTACGAGCAGTACTTC
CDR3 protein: CASSLAKNRFSYEQYF

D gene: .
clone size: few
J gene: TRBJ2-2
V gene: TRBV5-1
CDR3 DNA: TGCGCCAGCAGCACAATGCCACGGCAGCTCCTGAACACCGGGGAGCTGTTTTTT
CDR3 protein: CASSTMPRQLLNTGELFF

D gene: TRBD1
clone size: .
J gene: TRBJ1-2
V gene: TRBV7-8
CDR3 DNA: TGTGCCAGCAGCCAACAGGGGGCATCGGGCTACACCTTC
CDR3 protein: CASSQQGASGYTF

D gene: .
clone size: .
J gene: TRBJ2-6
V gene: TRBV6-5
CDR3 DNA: TGTGCCAGCAGTTACTCGGGATCCGGGGCCAACGTCCTGACTTTC
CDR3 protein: CASSYSGSGANVLTF